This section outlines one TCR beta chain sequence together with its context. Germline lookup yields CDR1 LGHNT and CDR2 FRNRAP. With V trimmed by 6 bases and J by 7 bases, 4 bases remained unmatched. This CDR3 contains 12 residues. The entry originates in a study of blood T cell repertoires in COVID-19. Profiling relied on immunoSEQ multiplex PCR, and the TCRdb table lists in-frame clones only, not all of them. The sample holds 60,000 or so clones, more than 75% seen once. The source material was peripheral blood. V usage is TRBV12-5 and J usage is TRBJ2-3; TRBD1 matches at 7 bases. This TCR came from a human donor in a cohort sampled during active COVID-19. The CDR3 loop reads CASGQQGNTQYF. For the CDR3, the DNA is TGTGCTAGTGGACAACAGGGGAATACGCAGTATTTT.